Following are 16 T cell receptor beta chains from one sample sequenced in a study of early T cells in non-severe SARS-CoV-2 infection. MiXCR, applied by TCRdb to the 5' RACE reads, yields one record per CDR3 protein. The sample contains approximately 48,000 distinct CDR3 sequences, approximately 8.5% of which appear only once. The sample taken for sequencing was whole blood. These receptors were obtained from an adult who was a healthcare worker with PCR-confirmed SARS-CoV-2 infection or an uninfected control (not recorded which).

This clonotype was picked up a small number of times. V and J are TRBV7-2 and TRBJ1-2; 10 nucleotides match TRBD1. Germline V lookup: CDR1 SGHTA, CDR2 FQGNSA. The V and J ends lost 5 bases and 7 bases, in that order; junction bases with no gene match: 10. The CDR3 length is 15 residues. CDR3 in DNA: TGTGCCAGCAGCAAGACTCTGGGACAGGGGTCTGGCTACACCTTC. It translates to CASSKTLGQGSGYTF.

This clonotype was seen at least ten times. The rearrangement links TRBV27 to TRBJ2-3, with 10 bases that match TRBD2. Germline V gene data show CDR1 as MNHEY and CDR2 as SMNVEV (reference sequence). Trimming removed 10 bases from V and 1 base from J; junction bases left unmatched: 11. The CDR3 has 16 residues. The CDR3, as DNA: TGTGCCACCGGGGCTAGCGGGAGCCAGGGCACAGATACGCAGTATTTT. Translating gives CATGASGSQGTDTQYF.

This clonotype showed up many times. The CDR3 nucleotides read TGTGCCAGCTCACGGCCGGCGAGGGAGCAGTTCTTC. Protein: CASSRPAREQFF. The gene calls are TRBV18 and TRBJ2-1; D remains ambiguous. CDR1 and CDR2 (germline): KGHSH, LQKENI. Trimming took 4 bases from V and 10 from J, leaving 11 bases between them. This CDR3 is built from 12 residues.

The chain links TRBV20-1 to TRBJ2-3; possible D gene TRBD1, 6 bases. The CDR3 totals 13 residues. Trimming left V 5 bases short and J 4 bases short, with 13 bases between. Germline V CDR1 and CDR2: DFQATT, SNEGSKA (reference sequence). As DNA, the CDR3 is TGCAGTGCTCTTACCCCAGGGGCAGATACGCAGTATTTT. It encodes CSALTPGADTQYF.

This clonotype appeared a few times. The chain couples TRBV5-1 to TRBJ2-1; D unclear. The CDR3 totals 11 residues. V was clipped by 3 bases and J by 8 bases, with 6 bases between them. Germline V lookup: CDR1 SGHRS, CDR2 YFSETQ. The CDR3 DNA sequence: TGCGCCAGCAGCTCTGAGGATGAGCAGTTCTTC. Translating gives CASSSEDEQFF.

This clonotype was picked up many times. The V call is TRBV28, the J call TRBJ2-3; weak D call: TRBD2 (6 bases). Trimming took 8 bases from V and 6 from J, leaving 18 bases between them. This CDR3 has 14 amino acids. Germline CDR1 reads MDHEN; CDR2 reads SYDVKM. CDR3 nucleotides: TGTGCCAGCTGGTTCGGGGGAAGTATTGATACGCAGTATTTT. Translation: CASWFGGSIDTQYF.

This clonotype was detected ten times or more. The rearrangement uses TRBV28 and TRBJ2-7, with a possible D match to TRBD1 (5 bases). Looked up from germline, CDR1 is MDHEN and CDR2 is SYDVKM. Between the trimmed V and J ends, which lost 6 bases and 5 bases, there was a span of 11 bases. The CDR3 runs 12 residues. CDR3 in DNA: TGTGCCAGCAGCACCAGGGTGCACGAGCAGTACTTC. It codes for CASSTRVHEQYF.

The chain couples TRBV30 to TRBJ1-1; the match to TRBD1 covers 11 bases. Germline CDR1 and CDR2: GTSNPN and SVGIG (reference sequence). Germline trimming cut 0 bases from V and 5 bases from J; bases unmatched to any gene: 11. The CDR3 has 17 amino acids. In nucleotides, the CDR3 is TGTGCCTGGAGTGTACGAGGGACAGGGGGTGTTAGGACTGAAGCTTTCTTT. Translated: CAWSVRGTGGVRTEAFF.

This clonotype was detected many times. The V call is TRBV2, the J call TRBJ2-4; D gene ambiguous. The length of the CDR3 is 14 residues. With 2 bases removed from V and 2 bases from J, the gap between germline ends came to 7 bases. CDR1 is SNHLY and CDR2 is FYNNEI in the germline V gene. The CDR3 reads CASSESYTKNIQYF. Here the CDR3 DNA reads TGTGCCAGCAGTGAATCGTATACCAAAAACATTCAGTACTTC.

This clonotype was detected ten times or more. CDR3 residues: CASSRLAGGITGELFF. CDR3 sequence (DNA): TGTGCCAGCAGTAGACTAGCGGGAGGTATCACCGGGGAGCTGTTTTTT. V and J are TRBV7-9 and TRBJ2-2; TRBD2 matches 13 bases. From germline, CDR1 is SEHNR and CDR2 FQNEAQ (reference sequence). The V gene end was trimmed by 6 bases and the J gene end by 4 bases; junction bases not matched to a gene: 5. The CDR3 has 16 amino acids. Filled out from reference TRBV7-9 and TRBJ2-2, the complete variable domain reads DTGVSQNPRHKITKRGQNVTFRCDPISEHNRLYWYRQTLGQGPEFLTYFQNEAQLEKSRLLSDRFSAERPKGSFSTLEIQRTEQGDSAMYLCASSRLAGGITGELFFGEGSRLTVL.

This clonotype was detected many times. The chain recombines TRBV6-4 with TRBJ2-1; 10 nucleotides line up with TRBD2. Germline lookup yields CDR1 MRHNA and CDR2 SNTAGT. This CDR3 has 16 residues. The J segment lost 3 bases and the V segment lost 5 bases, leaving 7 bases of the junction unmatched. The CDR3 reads CASSNLAGEGYNEQFF. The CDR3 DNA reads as TGTGCCAGCAGTAATCTAGCGGGAGAGGGCTACAATGAGCAGTTCTTC.

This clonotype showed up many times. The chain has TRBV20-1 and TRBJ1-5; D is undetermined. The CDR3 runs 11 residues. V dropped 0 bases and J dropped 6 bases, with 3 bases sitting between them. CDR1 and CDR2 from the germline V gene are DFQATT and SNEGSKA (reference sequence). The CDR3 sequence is CSAREGQPQHF. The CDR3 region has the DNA TGCAGTGCTAGAGAGGGTCAGCCCCAGCATTTT.

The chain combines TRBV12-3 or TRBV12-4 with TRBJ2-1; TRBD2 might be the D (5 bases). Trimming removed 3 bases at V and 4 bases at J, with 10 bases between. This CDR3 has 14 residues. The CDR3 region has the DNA TGTGCCAGCAGTTTCAGCGGACCTTACAATGAGCAGTTCTTC. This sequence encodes CASSFSGPYNEQFF.

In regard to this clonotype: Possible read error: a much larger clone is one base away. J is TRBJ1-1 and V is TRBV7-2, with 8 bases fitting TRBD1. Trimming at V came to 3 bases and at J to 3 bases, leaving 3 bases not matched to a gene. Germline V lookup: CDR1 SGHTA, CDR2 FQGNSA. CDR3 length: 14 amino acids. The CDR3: CASSLSGGHTEAFF. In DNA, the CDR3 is TGTGCCAGCAGCTTGTCAGGGGGCCACACTGAAGCTTTCTTT.

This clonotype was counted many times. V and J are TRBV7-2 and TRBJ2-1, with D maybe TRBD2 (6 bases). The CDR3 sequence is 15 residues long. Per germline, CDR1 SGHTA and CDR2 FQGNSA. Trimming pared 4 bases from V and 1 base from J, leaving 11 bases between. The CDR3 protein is CASSYTGVSYNEQFF. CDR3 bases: TGTGCCAGCAGCTACACGGGAGTGTCCTACAATGAGCAGTTCTTC.

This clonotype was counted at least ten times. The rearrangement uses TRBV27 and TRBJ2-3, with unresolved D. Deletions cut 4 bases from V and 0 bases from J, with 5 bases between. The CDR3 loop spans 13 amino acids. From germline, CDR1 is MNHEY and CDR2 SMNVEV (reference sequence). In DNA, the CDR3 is TGTGCCAGCAGTTCCTATAGCACAGATACGCAGTATTTT. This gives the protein CASSSYSTDTQYF.